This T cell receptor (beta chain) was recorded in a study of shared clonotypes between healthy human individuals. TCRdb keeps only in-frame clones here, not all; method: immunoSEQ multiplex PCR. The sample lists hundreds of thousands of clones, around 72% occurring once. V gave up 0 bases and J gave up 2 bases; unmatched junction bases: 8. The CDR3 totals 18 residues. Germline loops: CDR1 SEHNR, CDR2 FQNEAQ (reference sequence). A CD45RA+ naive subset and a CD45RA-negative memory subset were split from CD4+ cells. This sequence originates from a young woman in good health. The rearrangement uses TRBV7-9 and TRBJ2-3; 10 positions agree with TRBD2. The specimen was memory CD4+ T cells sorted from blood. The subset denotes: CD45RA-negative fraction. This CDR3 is CASSLARSSGRNTDTQYF. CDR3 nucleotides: TGTGCCAGCAGCTTAGCACGCTCTAGCGGGAGAAACACAGATACGCAGTATTTT.